Below, 10 T cell receptor beta chains from the same sample are listed, as sequenced in a study of T-cell reconstitution after alpha-beta-depleted transplantation in children. Preparation of the TCRbeta library involved a method that used unique molecular identifiers. TCRdb reanalysed the PCR reads using MiXCR and keeps one entry per CDR3 protein. The table has a few hundred thousand distinct CDR3 sequences, 9% to 10% seen once. The material was PBMCs from the stem cell graft donor, obtained from the stem cell graft. Every receptor here comes from a human donor who donated a stem cell graft to a child with SCID.

Points on this clonotype: A single base separates this from a much larger clone, so it may be a read error. This sequence joins TRBV4-1 and TRBJ2-7; weak D call: TRBD2 (7 bases). This CDR3 has 17 residues. The germline CDR1 and CDR2 sequences are MGHRA and YSYEKL. CDR3 DNA sequence: TGCGCCAGCAGCCAATTACCCTCGGGGGGCAGATCCTACGAGCGGTACTTC. It specifies CASSQLPSGGRSYERYF.

In its sample, this clonotype was seen a few times. The chain is built from TRBV28 and TRBJ1-6; the D is unclear. Germline values: CDR1 MDHEN, CDR2 SYDVKM. V was clipped by 11 bases and J by 2 bases, with 13 bases between them. This CDR3 spans 14 amino acids. The CDR3 reads CACIRGAYNSPLHF. CDR3 in DNA: TGTGCCTGTATAAGAGGAGCCTATAATTCACCCCTCCACTTT.

This clonotype was counted ten times or more. This chain joins TRBV2 and TRBJ1-6, with 8 bases fitting TRBD1. J lost 10 bases, V lost 6 bases, and 8 bases had no gene match. The V gene's germline CDR1 is SNHLY and CDR2 FYNNEI. The CDR3 totals 14 residues. CDR3 sequence reads: CASSNGQGGSPLHF. CDR3 in DNA: TGTGCCAGCAGCAACGGACAGGGTGGCTCACCCCTCCACTTT.

This clonotype was picked up many times. The V call is TRBV7-8, the J call TRBJ1-2; D is undetermined. Trimming shortened V by 1 base and J by 4 bases, and 16 bases separated the two germline ends. The V gene's germline CDR1 is SGHVS and CDR2 FQNEAQ. There are 16 residues in the CDR3. As DNA, the CDR3 is TGTGCCAGCAGCTTAGTTTTCGGGCAGGCCTTCTATGGCTACACCTTC. Its protein product is CASSLVFGQAFYGYTF.

This clonotype was recorded at least ten times. The chain uses TRBV5-1 and TRBJ1-1, with 7 nucleotides matching TRBD1. Per germline, CDR1 SGHRS and CDR2 YFSETQ. V trimming: 3 bases; J trimming: 0 bases; junction bases outside the gene matches: 14. The CDR3 sequence is 18 residues long. CDR3 nucleotides: TGCGCCAGCAGCTATTCCTCTACAGGGGAGGCGGTGAACACTGAAGCTTTCTTT. This gives the protein CASSYSSTGEAVNTEAFF.

Many counts were recorded for this clonotype. The chain joins TRBV7-8 to TRBJ2-7, with 9 nucleotides matching TRBD2. There are 15 residues in the CDR3. CDR1 is SGHVS, CDR2 FQNEAQ, per germline. The J segment lost 2 bases and the V segment lost 5 bases, leaving 7 bases of the junction unmatched. CDR3 in DNA: TGTGCCAGCAGCCCTATAGCGGGGGATGCCTACGAGCAGTACTTC. This encodes CASSPIAGDAYEQYF.

This clonotype came up many times. V gene TRBV5-1 combines with J gene TRBJ2-1; 7 bases map to TRBD1. The CDR3 totals 14 residues. Germline V lookup: CDR1 SGHRS, CDR2 YFSETQ. The J segment lost 6 bases and the V segment lost 5 bases, leaving 8 bases of the junction unmatched. CDR3: CASSAGTVGNEQFF. The CDR3 DNA reads TGCGCCAGCAGTGCCGGGACAGTGGGCAATGAGCAGTTCTTC.

In its sample, this clonotype was seen many times. The chain couples TRBV5-1 to TRBJ2-3; TRBD2 matches at 7 bases. The V segment lost 4 bases and the J segment 7 bases; nucleotides outside the gene matches: 15. Germline-derived CDR1 and CDR2 are SGHRS and YFSETQ. The CDR3 is 16 residues long. CDR3 residues: CASSPGGRTSLNTQYF. The CDR3 DNA sequence: TGCGCCAGCAGCCCGGGGGGACGGACAAGCTTAAATACGCAGTATTTT.

This clonotype has ten or more counts. This rearrangement joins TRBV5-1 to TRBJ2-3; a weak D match, TRBD2 (5 bases). Trimming removed 0 bases from V and 1 base from J, with 12 bases in between. This CDR3 spans 16 amino acids. From germline, CDR1 is SGHRS and CDR2 YFSETQ. CDR3 amino acids: CASSLGVREGTDTQYF. The CDR3 DNA sequence: TGCGCCAGCAGCTTGGGGGTGAGGGAAGGCACAGATACGCAGTATTTT.

The rearrangement joins TRBV5-1 to TRBJ2-1; perhaps TRBD2 as D (5 bases). Germline V lookup: CDR1 SGHRS, CDR2 YFSETQ. The CDR3 consists of 15 residues. Deletions cut 2 bases from V and 8 bases from J, with 17 bases between. CDR3 bases: TGCGCCAGCAGCTTCAATCCGCAAAGTAGCGATGAGCAGTTCTTC. The encoded protein is CASSFNPQSSDEQFF.